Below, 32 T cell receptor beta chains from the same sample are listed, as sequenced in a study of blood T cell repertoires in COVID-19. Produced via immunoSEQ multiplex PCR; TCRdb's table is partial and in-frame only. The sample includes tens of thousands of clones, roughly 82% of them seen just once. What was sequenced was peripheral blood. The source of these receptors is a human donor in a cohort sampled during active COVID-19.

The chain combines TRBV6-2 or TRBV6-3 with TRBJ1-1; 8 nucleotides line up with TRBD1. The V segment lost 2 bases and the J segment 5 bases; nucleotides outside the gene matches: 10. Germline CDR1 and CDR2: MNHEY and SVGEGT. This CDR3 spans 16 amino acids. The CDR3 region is CASSYGGAGGRTEAFF. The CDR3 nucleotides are TGTGCCAGCAGTTACGGGGGAGCAGGGGGCCGTACTGAAGCTTTCTTT.

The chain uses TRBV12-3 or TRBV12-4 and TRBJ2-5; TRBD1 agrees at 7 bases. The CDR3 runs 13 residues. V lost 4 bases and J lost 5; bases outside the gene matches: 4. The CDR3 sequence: CASSSTGSETQYF. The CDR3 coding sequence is TGTGCCAGCAGTTCGACAGGGAGCGAGACCCAGTACTTC.

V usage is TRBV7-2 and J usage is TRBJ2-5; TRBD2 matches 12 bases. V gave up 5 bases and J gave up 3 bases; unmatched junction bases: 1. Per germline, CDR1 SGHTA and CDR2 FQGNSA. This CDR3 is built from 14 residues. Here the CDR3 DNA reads TGTGCCAGCAGCGCTAGCGGGGGGGAAGAGACCCAGTACTTC. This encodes CASSASGGEETQYF. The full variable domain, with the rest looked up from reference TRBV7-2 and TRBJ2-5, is GAGVSQSPSNKVTEKGKDVELRCDPISGHTALYWYRQSLGQGLEFLIYFQGNSAPDKSGLPSDRFSAERTGGSVSTLTIQRTQQEDSAVYLCASSASGGEETQYFGPGTRLLVL.

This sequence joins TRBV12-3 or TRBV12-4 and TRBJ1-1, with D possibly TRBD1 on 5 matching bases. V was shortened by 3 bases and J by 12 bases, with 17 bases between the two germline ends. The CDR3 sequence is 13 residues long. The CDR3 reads CASSLWMGGNSFF. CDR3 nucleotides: TGTGCCAGCAGTTTGTGGATGGGGGGTAACTCTTTCTTT.

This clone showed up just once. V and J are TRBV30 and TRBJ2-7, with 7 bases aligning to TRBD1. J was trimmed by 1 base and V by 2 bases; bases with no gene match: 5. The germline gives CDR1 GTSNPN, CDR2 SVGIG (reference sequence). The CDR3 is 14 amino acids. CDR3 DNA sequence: TGTGCCTGGAGTTCGACAGGGCGATCCTACGAGCAGTACTTC. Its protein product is CAWSSTGRSYEQYF.

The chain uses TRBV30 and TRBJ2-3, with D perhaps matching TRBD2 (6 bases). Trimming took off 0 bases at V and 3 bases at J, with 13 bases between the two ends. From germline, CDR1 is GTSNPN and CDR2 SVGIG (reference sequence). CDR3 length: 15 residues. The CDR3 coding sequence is TGTGCCTGGAGTGTACTGGGGGGTTCGACAGATACGCAGTATTTT. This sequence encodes CAWSVLGGSTDTQYF.

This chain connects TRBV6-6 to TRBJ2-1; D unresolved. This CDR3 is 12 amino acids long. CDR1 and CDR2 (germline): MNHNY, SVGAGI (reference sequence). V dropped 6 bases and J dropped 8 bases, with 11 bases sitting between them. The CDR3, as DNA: TGTGCCAGCAGCCAGCGAGGCTATGAGCAGTTCTTC. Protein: CASSQRGYEQFF.

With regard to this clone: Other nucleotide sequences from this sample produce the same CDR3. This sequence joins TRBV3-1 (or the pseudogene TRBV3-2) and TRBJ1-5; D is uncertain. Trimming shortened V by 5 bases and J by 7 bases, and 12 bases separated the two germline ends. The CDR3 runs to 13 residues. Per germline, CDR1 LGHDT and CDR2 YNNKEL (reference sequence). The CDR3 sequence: CASSSGVDQPQHF. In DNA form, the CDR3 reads TGTGCCAGCAGCTCGGGAGTGGACCAGCCCCAGCATTTT.

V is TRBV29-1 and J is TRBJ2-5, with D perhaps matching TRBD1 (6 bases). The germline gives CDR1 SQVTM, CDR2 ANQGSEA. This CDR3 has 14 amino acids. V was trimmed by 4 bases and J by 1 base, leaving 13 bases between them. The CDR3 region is CSVAPGDTQETQYF. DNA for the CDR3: TGCAGCGTTGCTCCAGGGGACACCCAAGAGACCCAGTACTTC.

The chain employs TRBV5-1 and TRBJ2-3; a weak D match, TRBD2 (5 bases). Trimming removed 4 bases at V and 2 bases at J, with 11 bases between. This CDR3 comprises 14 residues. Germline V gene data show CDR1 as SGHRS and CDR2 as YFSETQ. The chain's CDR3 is CASSPRLHTDTQYF. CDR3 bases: TGCGCCAGCAGCCCCCGACTACACACAGATACGCAGTATTTT. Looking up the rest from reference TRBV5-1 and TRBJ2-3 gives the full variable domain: KAGVTQTPRYLIKTRGQQVTLSCSPISGHRSVSWYQQTPGQGLQFLFEYFSETQRNKGNFPGRFSGRQFSNSRSEMNVSTLELGDSALYLCASSPRLHTDTQYFGPGTRLTVL.

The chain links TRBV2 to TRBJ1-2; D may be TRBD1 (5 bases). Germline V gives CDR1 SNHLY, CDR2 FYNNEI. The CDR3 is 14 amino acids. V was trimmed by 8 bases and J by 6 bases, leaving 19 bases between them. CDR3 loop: CASRYRLRENGYTF. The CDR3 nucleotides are TGTGCCAGCCGTTACAGGCTGCGGGAGAATGGCTACACCTTC.

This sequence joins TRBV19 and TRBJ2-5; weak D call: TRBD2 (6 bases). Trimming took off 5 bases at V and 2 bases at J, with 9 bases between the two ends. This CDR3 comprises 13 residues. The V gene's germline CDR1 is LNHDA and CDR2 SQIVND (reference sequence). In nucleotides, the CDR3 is TGTGCCAGTAGTTGGCGGGGACAAGAGACCCAGTACTTC. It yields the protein CASSWRGQETQYF.

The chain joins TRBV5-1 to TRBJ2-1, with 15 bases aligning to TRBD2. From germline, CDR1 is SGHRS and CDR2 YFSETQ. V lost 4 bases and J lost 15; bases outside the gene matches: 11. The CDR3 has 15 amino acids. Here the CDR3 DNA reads TGCGCCAGCAGCGCTAGCGGACTAGCGGGGGGGCTATGGTTCTTC. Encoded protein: CASSASGLAGGLWFF.

The CDR3 spells CATSDPGQGGGYTF. CDR3 nucleotide sequence: TGTGCCACCAGTGACCCGGGACAGGGGGGTGGCTACACCTTC. This sequence joins TRBV24-1 and TRBJ1-2; 11 bases fit TRBD1. There are 14 residues in the CDR3. Looked up from germline, CDR1 is KGHDR and CDR2 is SFDVKD. V shed 4 bases and J 7 bases; nucleotides not matched to a gene: 4.

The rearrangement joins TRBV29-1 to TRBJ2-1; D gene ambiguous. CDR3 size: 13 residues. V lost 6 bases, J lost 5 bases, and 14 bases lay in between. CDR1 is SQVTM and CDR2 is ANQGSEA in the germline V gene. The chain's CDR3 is CSVSSYGDNEQFF. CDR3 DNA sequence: TGCAGCGTCTCAAGCTACGGTGACAATGAGCAGTTCTTC.

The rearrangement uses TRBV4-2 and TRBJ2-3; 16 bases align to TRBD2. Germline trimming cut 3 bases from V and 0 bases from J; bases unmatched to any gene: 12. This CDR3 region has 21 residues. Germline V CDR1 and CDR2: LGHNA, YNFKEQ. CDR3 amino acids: CASSQTGTSGRAVASTDTQYF. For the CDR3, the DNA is TGTGCCAGCAGCCAGACCGGGACTAGCGGGAGGGCCGTTGCGAGCACAGATACGCAGTATTTT.

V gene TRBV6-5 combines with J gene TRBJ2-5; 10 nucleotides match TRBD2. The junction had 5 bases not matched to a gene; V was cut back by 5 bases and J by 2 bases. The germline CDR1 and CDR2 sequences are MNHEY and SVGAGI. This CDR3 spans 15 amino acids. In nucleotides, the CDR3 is TGTGCCAGCAGTAGCGGGGGGGGCAGACAAGAGACCCAGTACTTC. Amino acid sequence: CASSSGGGRQETQYF.

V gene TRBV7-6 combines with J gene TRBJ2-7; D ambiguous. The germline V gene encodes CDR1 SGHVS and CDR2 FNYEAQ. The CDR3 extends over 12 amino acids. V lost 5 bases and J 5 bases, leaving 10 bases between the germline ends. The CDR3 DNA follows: TGTGCCAGCAGCCCCCTGGGCAACGAGCAGTACTTC. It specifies CASSPLGNEQYF.

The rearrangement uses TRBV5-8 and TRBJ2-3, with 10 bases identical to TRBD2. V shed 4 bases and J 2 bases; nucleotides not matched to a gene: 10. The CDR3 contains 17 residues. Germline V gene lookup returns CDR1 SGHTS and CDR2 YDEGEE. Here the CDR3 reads CASSLGSGGVSTDTQYF. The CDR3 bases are TGTGCCAGCAGCCTGGGGAGCGGGGGGGTTTCCACAGATACGCAGTATTTT.

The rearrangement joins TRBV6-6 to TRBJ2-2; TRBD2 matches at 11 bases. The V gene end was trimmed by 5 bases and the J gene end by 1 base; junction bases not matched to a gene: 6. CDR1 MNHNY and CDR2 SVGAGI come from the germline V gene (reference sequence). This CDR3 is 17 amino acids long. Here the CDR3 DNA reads TGTGCCAGCAGTCGAAGCGGACTAGCGGGGAACACCGGGGAGCTGTTTTTT. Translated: CASSRSGLAGNTGELFF.

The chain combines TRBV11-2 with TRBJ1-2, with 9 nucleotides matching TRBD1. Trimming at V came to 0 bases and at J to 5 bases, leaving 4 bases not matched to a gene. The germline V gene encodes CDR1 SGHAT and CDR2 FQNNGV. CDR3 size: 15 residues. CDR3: CASSLDPGQGYGYTF. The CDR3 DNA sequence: TGTGCCAGCAGCTTAGATCCAGGACAGGGGTATGGCTACACCTTC.

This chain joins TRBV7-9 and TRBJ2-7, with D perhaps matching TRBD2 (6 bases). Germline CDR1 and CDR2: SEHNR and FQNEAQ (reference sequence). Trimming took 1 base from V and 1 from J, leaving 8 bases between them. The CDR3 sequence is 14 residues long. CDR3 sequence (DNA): TGTGCCAGCAGCTTAGGGACTAAATCCTACGAGCAGTACTTC. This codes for CASSLGTKSYEQYF.

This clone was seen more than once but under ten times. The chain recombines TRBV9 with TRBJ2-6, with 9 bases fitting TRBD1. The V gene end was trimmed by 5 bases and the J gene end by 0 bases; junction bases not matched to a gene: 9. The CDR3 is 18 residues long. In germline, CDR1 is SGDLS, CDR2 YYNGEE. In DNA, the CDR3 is TGTGCCAGCAGGGATGGACAGGGGCGCTACTCTGGGGCCAACGTCCTGACTTTC. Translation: CASRDGQGRYSGANVLTF.

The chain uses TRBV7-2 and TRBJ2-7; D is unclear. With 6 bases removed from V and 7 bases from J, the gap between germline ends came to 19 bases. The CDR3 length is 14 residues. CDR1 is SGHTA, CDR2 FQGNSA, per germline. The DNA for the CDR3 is TGTGCCAGCAGGCCTGAGGTCCAGTCGCGGGAGCAGTACTTC. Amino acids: CASRPEVQSREQYF.

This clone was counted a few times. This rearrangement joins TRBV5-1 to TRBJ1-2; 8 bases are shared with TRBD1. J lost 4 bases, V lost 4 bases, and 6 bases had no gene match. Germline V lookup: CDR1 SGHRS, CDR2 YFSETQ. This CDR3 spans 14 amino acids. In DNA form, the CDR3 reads TGCGCCAGCAGCGCCGGACAGGGCTCCTATGGCTACACCTTC. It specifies CASSAGQGSYGYTF.

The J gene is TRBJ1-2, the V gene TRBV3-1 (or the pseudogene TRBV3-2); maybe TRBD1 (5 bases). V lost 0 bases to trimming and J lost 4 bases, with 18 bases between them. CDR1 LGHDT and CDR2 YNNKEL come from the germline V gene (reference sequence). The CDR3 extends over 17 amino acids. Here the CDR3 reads CASSQDQSGRGGYGYTF. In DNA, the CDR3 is TGTGCCAGCAGCCAAGATCAATCCGGGAGGGGAGGCTATGGCTACACCTTC.

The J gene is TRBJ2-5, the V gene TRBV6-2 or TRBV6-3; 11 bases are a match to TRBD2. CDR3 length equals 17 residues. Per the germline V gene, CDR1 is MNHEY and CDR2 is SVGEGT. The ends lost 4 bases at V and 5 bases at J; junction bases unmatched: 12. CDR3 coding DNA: TGTGCCAGCAGTTCCCTACTAGCGGGGGCCGCCGGGGAGACCCAGTACTTC. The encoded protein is CASSSLLAGAAGETQYF.

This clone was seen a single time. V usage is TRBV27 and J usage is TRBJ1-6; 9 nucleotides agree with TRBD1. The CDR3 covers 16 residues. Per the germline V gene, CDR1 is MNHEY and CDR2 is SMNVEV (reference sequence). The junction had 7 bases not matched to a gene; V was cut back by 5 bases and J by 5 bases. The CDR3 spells CASSPRDRVDNSPLHF. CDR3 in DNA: TGTGCCAGCAGTCCCCGGGACAGGGTTGATAATTCACCCCTCCACTTT.

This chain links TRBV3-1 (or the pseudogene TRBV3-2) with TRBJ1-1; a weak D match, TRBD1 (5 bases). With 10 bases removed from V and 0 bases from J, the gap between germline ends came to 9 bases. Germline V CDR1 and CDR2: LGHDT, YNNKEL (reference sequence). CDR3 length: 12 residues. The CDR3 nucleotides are TGTGCCACCAAGACAGTGAACACTGAAGCTTTCTTT. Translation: CATKTVNTEAFF.

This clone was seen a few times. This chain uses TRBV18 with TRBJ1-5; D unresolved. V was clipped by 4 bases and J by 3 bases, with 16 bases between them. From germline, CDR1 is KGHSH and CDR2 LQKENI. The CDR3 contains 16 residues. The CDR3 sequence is CASSQLGPGNNQPQHF. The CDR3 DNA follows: TGTGCCAGCTCACAGCTAGGGCCCGGGAACAATCAGCCCCAGCATTTT.

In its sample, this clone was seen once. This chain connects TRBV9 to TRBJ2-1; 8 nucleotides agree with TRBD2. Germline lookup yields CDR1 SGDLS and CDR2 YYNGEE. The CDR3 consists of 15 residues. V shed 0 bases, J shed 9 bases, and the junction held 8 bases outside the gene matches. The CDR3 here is CASSVAGGTSGEQFF. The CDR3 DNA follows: TGTGCCAGCAGCGTAGCTGGGGGAACTAGCGGTGAGCAGTTCTTC.

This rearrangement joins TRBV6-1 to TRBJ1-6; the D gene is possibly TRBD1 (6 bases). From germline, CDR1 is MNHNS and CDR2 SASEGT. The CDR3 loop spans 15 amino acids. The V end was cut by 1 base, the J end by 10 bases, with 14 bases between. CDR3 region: CASSEEQGRRSPLHF. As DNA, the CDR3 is TGTGCCAGCAGTGAAGAACAGGGAAGGCGATCACCCCTCCACTTT.